The rows below give T cell receptor beta chains drawn from one sample of a study of cytomegalovirus exposure and HLA in healthy donors. Repertoires were generated with immunoSEQ multiplex PCR, while TCRdb's copy carries only in-frame clones and drops some. The sample has more than 110,000 clones. The sample consisted of PBMCs. The source of these receptors is a middle-aged man in good health and CMV-seronegative. Each CDR3 is given with its conserved first and last residue. The D gene is left open where the match is weak.

CDR3: CASTPNGQASPLHF
DNA: TGTGCCAGCACCCCCAATGGGCAGGCTTCACCCCTCCACTTT
D: .
V: TRBV2
J: TRBJ1-6

CDR3: CASSYSTGTYEQYF
DNA: TGTGCCAGCAGTTACTCGACCGGGACCTACGAGCAGTACTTC
D: .
V: TRBV6-6
J: TRBJ2-7

CDR3: CASSYEGAGVRGYTF
DNA: TGCGCCAGCAGCTACGAGGGGGCAGGAGTCCGTGGCTACACCTTC
D: TRBD1
V: TRBV5-1
J: TRBJ1-2

CDR3: CASSRDRWNTEAFF
DNA: TGTGCCAGCAGCCGGGACAGGTGGAACACTGAAGCTTTCTTT
D: TRBD1
V: TRBV7-9
J: TRBJ1-1

CDR3: CASSLRGQPQHF
DNA: TGTGCCAGCAGCTTAAGGGGACAGCCCCAGCATTTT
D: .
V: TRBV5-8
J: TRBJ1-5

CDR3: CASSSRGQADTQYF
DNA: TGCGCCAGCAGTTCCAGGGGGCAAGCAGATACGCAGTATTTT
D: TRBD1
V: TRBV5-1
J: TRBJ2-3

CDR3: CASSYSTGSSPLHF
DNA: TGTGCCAGCAGTTACTCAACTGGGAGTTCACCCCTCCACTTT
D: .
V: TRBV6-5
J: TRBJ1-6

CDR3: CASSLEVFNYGYTF
DNA: TGTGCCAGCAGCTTGGAGGTGTTTAACTATGGCTACACCTTC
D: .
V: TRBV7-9
J: TRBJ1-2

CDR3: CASTLRSDRATEAFF
DNA: TGTGCCAGCACCTTACGGTCTGACAGGGCCACTGAAGCTTTCTTT
D: TRBD1
V: TRBV6-5
J: TRBJ1-1

CDR3: CASSERGGWETQYF
DNA: TGTGCCAGCAGTGAACGTGGGGGCTGGGAGACCCAGTACTTC
D: .
V: TRBV2
J: TRBJ2-5

CDR3: CASSSGGGNQPQHF
DNA: TGTGCCAGCAGCTCTGGAGGGGGCAATCAGCCCCAGCATTTT
D: .
V: TRBV9
J: TRBJ1-5

CDR3: CASSPLTGVGTEAFF
DNA: TGTGCCAGCAGTCCCTTGACAGGGGTGGGGACTGAAGCTTTCTTT
D: TRBD1
V: TRBV28
J: TRBJ1-1

CDR3: CASSDNTGGAETQYF
DNA: TGTGCCAGCAGCGACAATACAGGGGGAGCAGAGACCCAGTACTTC
D: TRBD1
V: TRBV6-1
J: TRBJ2-5

CDR3: CASNAGPQETQDF
DNA: TGTGCCAGCAATGCAGGGCCACAGGAGACCCAGGACTTC
D: .
V: TRBV5-4
J: TRBJ2-5

CDR3: CASSWAANYGYTF
DNA: TGTGCCAGCAGTTGGGCAGCTAACTATGGCTACACCTTC
D: .
V: TRBV27
J: TRBJ1-2

CDR3: CASSSSTPTGSGNTIYF
DNA: TGTGCCAGCAGTTCCTCGACCCCCACGGGGTCTGGAAACACCATATATTTT
D: .
V: TRBV27
J: TRBJ1-3

CDR3: CASSQRRDRGGNQPQHF
DNA: TGCGCCAGCAGCCAAAGGAGAGACAGGGGGGGCAATCAGCCCCAGCATTTT
D: TRBD1
V: TRBV4-1
J: TRBJ1-5

CDR3: CASSFTGGASYEQYF
DNA: TGCGCCAGCAGCTTCACCGGGGGGGCCTCCTACGAGCAGTACTTC
D: TRBD2
V: TRBV5-1
J: TRBJ2-7

CDR3: CASSYSHTTNEKLFF
DNA: TGTGCCAGCAGTTACTCGCATACAACTAACGAAAAACTGTTTTTT
D: .
V: TRBV6-5
J: TRBJ1-4

CDR3: CASSLDSENSPLHF
DNA: TGTGCCAGCAGCTTAGACAGTGAGAATTCACCCCTCCACTTT
D: .
V: TRBV7-9
J: TRBJ1-6

CDR3: CASSLEWEVTGWGEKLFF
DNA: TGTGCCAGCAGCTTGGAATGGGAAGTAACAGGGTGGGGTGAAAAACTGTTTTTT
D: .
V: TRBV5-5
J: TRBJ1-4

CDR3: CASSSGQLYEQYF
DNA: TGCGCCAGCAGCTCCGGACAGTTGTACGAGCAGTACTTC
D: .
V: TRBV5-1
J: TRBJ2-7